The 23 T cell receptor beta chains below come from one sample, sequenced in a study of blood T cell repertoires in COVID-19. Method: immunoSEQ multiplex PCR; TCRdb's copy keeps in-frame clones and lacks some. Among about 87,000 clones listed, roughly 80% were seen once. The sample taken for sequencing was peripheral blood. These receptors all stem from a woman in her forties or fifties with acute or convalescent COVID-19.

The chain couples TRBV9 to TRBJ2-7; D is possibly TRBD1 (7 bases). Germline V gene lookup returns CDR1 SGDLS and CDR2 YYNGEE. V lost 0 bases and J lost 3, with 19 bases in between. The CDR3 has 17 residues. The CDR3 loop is CASSVEGGTELGYEQYF. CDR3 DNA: TGTGCCAGCAGCGTAGAAGGGGGGACAGAGTTGGGCTACGAGCAGTACTTC. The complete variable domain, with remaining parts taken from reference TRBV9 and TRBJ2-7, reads DSGVTQTPKHLITATGQRVTLRCSPRSGDLSVYWYQQSLDQGLQFLIQYYNGEERAKGNILERFSAQQFPDLHSELNLSSLELGDSALYFCASSVEGGTELGYEQYFGPGTRLTVT.

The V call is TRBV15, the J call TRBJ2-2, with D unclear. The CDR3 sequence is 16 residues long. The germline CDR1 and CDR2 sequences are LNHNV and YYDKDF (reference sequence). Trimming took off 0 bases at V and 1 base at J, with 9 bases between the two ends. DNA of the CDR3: TGTGCCACCAGCAGAGAGACACTCATGAACACCGGGGAGCTGTTTTTT. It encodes CATSRETLMNTGELFF.

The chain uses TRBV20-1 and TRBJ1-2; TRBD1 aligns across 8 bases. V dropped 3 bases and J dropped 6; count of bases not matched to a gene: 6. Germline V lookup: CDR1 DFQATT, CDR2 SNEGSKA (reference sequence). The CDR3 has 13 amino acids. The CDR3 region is CSASRGQVNGYTF. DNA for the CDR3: TGCAGTGCTAGTCGGGGACAGGTTAATGGCTACACCTTC.

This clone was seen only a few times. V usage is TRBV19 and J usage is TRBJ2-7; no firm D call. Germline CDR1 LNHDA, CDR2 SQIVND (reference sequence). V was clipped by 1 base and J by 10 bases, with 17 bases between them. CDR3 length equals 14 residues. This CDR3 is CASSIGGVKVRQYF. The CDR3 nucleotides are TGTGCCAGTAGTATAGGAGGAGTGAAAGTTAGACAGTACTTC.

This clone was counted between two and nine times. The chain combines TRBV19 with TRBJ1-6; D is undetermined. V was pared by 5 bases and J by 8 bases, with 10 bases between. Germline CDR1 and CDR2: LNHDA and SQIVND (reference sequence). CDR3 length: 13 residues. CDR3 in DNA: TGTGCCAGTAGTGACCGAGGGCATTCACCCCTCCACTTT. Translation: CASSDRGHSPLHF.

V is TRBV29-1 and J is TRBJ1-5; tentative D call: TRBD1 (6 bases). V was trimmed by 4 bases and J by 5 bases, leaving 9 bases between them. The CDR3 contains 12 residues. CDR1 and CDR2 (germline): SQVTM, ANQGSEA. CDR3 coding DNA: TGCAGCGTTGGGGGGGGCGATCAGCCCCAGCATTTT. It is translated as CSVGGGDQPQHF.

This chain's CDR3 is CASSNRNTYEQYF. DNA of the CDR3: TGTGCCAGCAGCAACAGGAATACCTACGAGCAGTACTTC. The chain couples TRBV14 to TRBJ2-7; a weak D match, TRBD1 (5 bases). Deletions cut 5 bases from V and 2 bases from J, with 10 bases between. The CDR3 is 13 residues long. Germline V CDR1 and CDR2: SGHDN, FVKESK.

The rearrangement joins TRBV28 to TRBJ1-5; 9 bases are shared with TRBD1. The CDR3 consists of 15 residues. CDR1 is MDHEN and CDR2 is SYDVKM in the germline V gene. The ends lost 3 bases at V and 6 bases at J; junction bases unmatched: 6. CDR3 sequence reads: CASSFGQGLSQPQHF. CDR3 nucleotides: TGTGCCAGCAGTTTCGGACAGGGGTTAAGTCAGCCCCAGCATTTT.

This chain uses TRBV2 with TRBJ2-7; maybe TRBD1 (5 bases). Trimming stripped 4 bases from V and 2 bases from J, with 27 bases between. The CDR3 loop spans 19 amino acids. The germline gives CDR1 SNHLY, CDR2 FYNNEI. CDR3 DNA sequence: TGTGCCAGCAGTGGGTTCCAGGGTGAGTTTTATGCAGATCCCTACGAGCAGTACTTC. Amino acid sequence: CASSGFQGEFYADPYEQYF.

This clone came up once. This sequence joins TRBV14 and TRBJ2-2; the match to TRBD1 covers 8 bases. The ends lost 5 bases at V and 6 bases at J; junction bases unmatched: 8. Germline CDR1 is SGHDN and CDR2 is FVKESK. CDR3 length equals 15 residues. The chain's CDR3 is CASSLSGRGPGELFF. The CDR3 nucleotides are TGTGCCAGCAGCTTAAGTGGCAGGGGGCCCGGGGAGCTGTTTTTT.

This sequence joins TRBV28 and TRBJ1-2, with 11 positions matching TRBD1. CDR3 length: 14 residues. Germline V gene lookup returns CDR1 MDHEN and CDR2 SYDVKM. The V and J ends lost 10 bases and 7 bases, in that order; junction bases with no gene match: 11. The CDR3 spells CATRVVGTGGGYTF. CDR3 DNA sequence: TGTGCCACCCGGGTAGTCGGGACAGGGGGTGGCTACACCTTC.

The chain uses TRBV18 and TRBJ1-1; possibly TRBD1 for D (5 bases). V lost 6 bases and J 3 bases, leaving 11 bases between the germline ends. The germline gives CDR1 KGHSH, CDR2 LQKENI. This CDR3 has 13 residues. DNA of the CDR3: TGTGCCAGCTCGGCGGGGCGGGACACTGAAGCTTTCTTT. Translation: CASSAGRDTEAFF. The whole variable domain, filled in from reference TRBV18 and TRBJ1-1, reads NAGVMQNPRHLVRRRGQEARLRCSPMKGHSHVYWYRQLPEEGLKFMVYLQKENIIDESGMPKERFSAEFPKEGPSILRIQQVVRGDSAAYFCASSAGRDTEAFFGQGTRLTVV.

This CDR3 is CASSLKPGVTEAFF. Here the CDR3 DNA reads TGTGCCAGCAGCCTAAAACCCGGGGTCACTGAAGCTTTCTTT. The chain uses TRBV27 and TRBJ1-1, with no clear D. The CDR3 totals 14 residues. CDR1 is MNHEY, CDR2 SMNVEV, per germline (reference sequence). V lost 6 bases and J lost 4, with 15 bases in between.

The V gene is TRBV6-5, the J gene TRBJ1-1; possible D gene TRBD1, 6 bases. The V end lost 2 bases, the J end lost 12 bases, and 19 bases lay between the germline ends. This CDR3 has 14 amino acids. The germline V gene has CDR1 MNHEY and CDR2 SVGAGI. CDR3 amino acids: CASSYGGAGSHSFF. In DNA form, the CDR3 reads TGTGCCAGCAGTTACGGGGGGGCAGGGAGTCACTCTTTCTTT.

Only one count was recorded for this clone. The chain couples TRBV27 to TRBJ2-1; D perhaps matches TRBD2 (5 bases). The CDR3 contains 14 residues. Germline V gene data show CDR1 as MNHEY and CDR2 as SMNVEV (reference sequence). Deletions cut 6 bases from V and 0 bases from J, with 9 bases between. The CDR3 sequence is CASRPGTSYNEQFF. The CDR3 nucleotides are TGTGCCAGCAGGCCGGGAACCTCCTACAATGAGCAGTTCTTC.

Written as DNA, the CDR3 is TGTGCCAGCAGCCATCCCGGGGGGGGCTCCTATAATTCACCCCTCCACTTT. This translates into CASSHPGGGSYNSPLHF. The chain is built from TRBV14 and TRBJ1-6; possibly TRBD1 for D (5 bases). Trimming removed 3 bases at V and 0 bases at J, with 12 bases between. Germline CDR1 is SGHDN and CDR2 is FVKESK. The CDR3 has 17 residues.

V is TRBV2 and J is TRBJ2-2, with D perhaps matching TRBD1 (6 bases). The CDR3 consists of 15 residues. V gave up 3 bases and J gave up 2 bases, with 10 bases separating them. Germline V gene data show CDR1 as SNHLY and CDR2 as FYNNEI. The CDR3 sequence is CASSDRTANTGELFF. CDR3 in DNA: TGTGCCAGCAGTGACCGGACAGCTAACACCGGGGAGCTGTTTTTT.

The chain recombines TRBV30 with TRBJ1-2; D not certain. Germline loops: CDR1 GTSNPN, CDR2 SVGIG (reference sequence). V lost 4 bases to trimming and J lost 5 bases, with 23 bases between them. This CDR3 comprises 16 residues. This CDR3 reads CAWTRIGGPARYGYTF. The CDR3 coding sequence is TGTGCCTGGACTAGAATTGGAGGGCCGGCACGGTATGGCTACACCTTC.

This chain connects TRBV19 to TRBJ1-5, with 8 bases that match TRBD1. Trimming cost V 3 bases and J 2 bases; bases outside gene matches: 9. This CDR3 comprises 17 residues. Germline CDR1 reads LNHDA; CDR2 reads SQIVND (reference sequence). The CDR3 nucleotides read TGTGCCAGTAGTATTGGTTTCGGACAGGGCGGCAATCAGCCCCAGCATTTT. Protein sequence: CASSIGFGQGGNQPQHF.

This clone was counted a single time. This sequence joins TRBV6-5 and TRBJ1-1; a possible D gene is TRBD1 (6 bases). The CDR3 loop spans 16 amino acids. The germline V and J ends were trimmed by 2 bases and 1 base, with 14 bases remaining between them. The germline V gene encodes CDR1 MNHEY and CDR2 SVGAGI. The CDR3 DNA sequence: TGTGCCAGCAGTTACCGGACAGCCGGAGGGAACACTGAAGCTTTCTTT. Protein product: CASSYRTAGGNTEAFF.

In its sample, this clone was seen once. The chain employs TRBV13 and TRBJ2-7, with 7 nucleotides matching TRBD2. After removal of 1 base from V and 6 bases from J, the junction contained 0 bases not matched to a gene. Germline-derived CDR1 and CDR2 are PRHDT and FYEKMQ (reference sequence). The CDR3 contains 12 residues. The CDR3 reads CASSLVAGEQYF. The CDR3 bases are TGTGCCAGCAGCTTAGTAGCGGGCGAGCAGTACTTC.

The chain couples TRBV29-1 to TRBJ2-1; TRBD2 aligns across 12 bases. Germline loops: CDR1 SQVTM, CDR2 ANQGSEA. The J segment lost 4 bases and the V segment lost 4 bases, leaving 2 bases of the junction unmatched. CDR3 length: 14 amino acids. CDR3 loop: CSVVTSGGYNEQFF. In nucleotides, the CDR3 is TGCAGCGTTGTAACTAGCGGGGGGTACAATGAGCAGTTCTTC.

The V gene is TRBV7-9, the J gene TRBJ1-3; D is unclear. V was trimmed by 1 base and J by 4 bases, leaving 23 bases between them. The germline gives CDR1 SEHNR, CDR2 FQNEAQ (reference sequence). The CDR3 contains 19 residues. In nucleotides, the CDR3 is TGTGCCAGCAGCTTAGATATGTTTGTGGGAACCGGGGAAGGAAACACCATATATTTT. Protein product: CASSLDMFVGTGEGNTIYF.